This paragraph covers one T cell receptor beta chain sequence. No cognate antigen has been identified for it. Qualities for individual bases were not recorded, and no much larger clone is one base off. This sample includes further DNA sequences coding for the same CDR3. This sample is part of a study of OX40 agonist ivuxolimab in advanced cancers. In terms of the full investigation: Ivuxolimab was an agonistic, fully human IgG2 monoclonal antibody directed against OX40 (CD134), a costimulatory receptor. Patients were allowed to have had prior anti-PD-1, anti-PD-L1 or anti-CTLA-4 therapy, and less than 45% of the dose-escalation patients had previously received checkpoint inhibitors. Of the roughly 51 patients in dose escalation, 19 had hepatocellular carcinoma, about 15 had melanoma, 9 had renal cell carcinoma and 9 had head and neck cancer. The dose-escalation cohort was almost 85% male with a mean age of around 62 years, ranging from about 23 to 85. Three dose-escalation patients achieved partial responses, one with hepatocellular carcinoma and two with cutaneous melanoma. Peripheral TCRbeta sequencing was intended to test whether TCR sequence diversity was altered and clonal T-cell expansion was caused by ivuxolimab. The monotherapy dose-escalation portion (N of about 50 patients) of the phase I ivuxolimab trial is reported in the paper. Intravenous ivuxolimab was administered to patients every 2 weeks at six dose levels: 0.01, 0.1, 0.3, 1.5, 3 and 10 mg/kg. Paper-wide results and their limitations: After ivuxolimab, more expanded clones were found on average in CD8+ T cells than in CD4+ T cells. At doses of 0.1 to 3.0 mg/kg, clonal expansion of both CD4+ and CD8+ T cells in blood was seen between baseline and week 6. The antigen specificity of the peripheral T cells that underwent clonal expansion was not determined. Low levels of normalized T-cell clonal expansion were also seen in some nonresponding patients. In partial responders in the 0.1-3.0 mg/kg groups, normalized peripheral clonal expansion was found to be among the lowest, especially among CD8+ T cells.

Genomic DNA was extracted from sorted cells for sequencing of the TCRbeta CDR3 region. TCRbeta CDR3 regions were sequenced using the immunoSEQ Assay. TCRdb re-hosts the immuneACCESS table, in-frame sequences only. Its copies lack some clones; in the studies checked, an unresolved V gene accounts for under half of them, and the cause for the rest is not known. Across this sample there are more than 85,000 clones, with around nine tenths seen only once. 0.25% to 0.35% of the sample lies in the top ten. The trial excluded patients who had a history of autoimmune disease or were on systemic immunosuppression. Peripheral blood for TCR sequencing was drawn from every dose cohort at baseline, at cycle 4 day 1 and at cycle 7 day 1. The samples were taken from a phase I, first-in-human, multicenter, open-label dose-escalation trial of ivuxolimab. Adults with locally advanced or metastatic melanoma, renal cell, hepatocellular, or head and neck squamous cell carcinoma were enrolled in the trial. Before TCR sequencing, CD4+ T cells and CD8+ T cells from peripheral blood were sorted into separate populations.

V is pruned by 1 base and J by 4 bases, leaving 0 bases of the junction without a gene match. From cysteine to phenylalanine, the CDR3 is 13 amino acids long. Here the CDR3 DNA is all that survives: 39 bases in frame from base 1. CDR1 SGHVS and CDR2 FQNEAQ were looked up in the germline V gene. The V and J segments used are TRBV7-8 and TRBJ2-5, with 7 junctional bases fitting TRBD1. The receptor comes from an adult with an advanced solid tumor such as melanoma, head and neck, liver or kidney cancer. The source was CD4+ or CD8+ T cells sorted from blood, collected in a trial of the OX40 agonist ivuxolimab. Read as DNA, the sequence is TGTGCCAGCAGCTTAGACAGGGGAGAGACCCAGTACTTC. Translated, this gives CASSLDRGETQYF.